Below are 15 T cell receptor beta chains sequenced from a single sample in a study of T cell changes during pregnancy in multiple sclerosis. Method: immunoSEQ multiplex PCR; TCRdb's copy keeps in-frame clones and lacks some. The table has under 30,000 clones, 85% to 95% seen once; the top ten hold around 0.44%. The sample here was CD4+ T cells from peripheral blood mononuclear cells, taken after pregnancy. The receptors come from a female donor with multiple sclerosis, enrolled in a pregnancy study.

This clone has just a few counts. V gene TRBV10-3 combines with J gene TRBJ1-1; no firm D call. CDR1 ENHRY and CDR2 SYGVKD come from the germline V gene. V dropped 0 bases and J dropped 4 bases, with 6 bases sitting between them. The CDR3 loop spans 13 amino acids. The CDR3, as DNA: TGTGCCATCAGTGAGTCTGAGGTCACTGAAGCTTTCTTT. This encodes CAISESEVTEAFF.

The chain joins TRBV19 to TRBJ2-1; 8 positions agree with TRBD2. CDR1 and CDR2 from the germline V gene are LNHDA and SQIVND (reference sequence). Trimming at V came to 2 bases and at J to 4 bases, leaving 13 bases not matched to a gene. CDR3 length equals 18 residues. The CDR3 protein is CASSIILSRAGAYNEQFF. Written as DNA, the CDR3 is TGTGCCAGTAGTATAATTCTGAGTAGAGCGGGGGCGTACAATGAGCAGTTCTTC.

This sequence joins TRBV5-6 and TRBJ1-5; 8 bases line up with TRBD1. This CDR3 spans 15 amino acids. The trim removed 1 base at V and 5 bases at J, leaving 5 bases unmatched. Germline values: CDR1 SGHDT, CDR2 YYEEEE. The CDR3 spells CASSLLDRGDQPQHF. CDR3 in DNA: TGTGCCAGCAGCTTGTTAGACAGGGGAGATCAGCCCCAGCATTTT.

The V and J genes are TRBV5-6 and TRBJ1-1; D gene ambiguous. Germline CDR1 is SGHDT and CDR2 is YYEEEE. V shed 1 base and J shed 5 bases, with 15 bases lying between them. The CDR3 is 15 amino acids. As DNA, the CDR3 is TGTGCCAGCAGCTTGTGGTCGGCCGGCGGGACTGAAGCTTTCTTT. This encodes CASSLWSAGGTEAFF.

The chain uses TRBV6-5 and TRBJ1-1, with 8 bases that match TRBD1. Trimming cost V 6 bases and J 7 bases; bases outside gene matches: 4. The germline V gene has CDR1 MNHEY and CDR2 SVGAGI. This CDR3 has 12 residues. The chain's CDR3 is CASRGQVDEAFF. The CDR3 nucleotides read TGTGCCAGCAGGGGACAGGTGGATGAAGCTTTCTTT.

This clone was counted once. At one end, the junction sequence differs from germline, possibly due to a read error. Other DNA sequences in the same sample also yield this CDR3. V usage is TRBV19 and J usage is TRBJ2-2, with 9 nucleotides matching TRBD1. Germline V CDR1 and CDR2: LNHDA, SQIVND (reference sequence). CDR3 size: 14 residues. The CDR3 spells CASSLQGATGELFF. The CDR3 DNA reads as TGCGCCAGTAGCTTACAGGGGGCCACCGGGGAGCTGTTTTTT.

This clone was counted a single time. The chain is built from TRBV19 and TRBJ1-4, with TRBD1 as a possible D gene (6 bases). V was shortened by 6 bases and J by 3 bases, with 14 bases between the two germline ends. Germline-derived CDR1 and CDR2 are LNHDA and SQIVND (reference sequence). The CDR3 length is 15 residues. The CDR3 is CASRPGEYANEKLFF. The CDR3 bases are TGTGCCAGTAGGCCAGGGGAGTACGCTAATGAAAAACTGTTTTTT.

The chain is built from TRBV5-6 and TRBJ1-2; D uncertain. Germline V CDR1 and CDR2: SGHDT, YYEEEE. Trimming shortened V by 1 base and J by 6 bases, and 16 bases separated the two germline ends. This CDR3 comprises 15 residues. The CDR3 spells CASSLISSGFHGYTF. CDR3 DNA sequence: TGTGCCAGCAGCTTGATTTCTTCCGGGTTCCATGGCTACACCTTC.

The V and J genes are TRBV1 and TRBJ2-5; the table assigns TRBD1, which was not confirmed against the DNA. TRBV1 is flagged as a pseudogene. CDR3 length: 17 residues. CDR3 loop: CTSSPRRGTYLQETQYF. Here the CDR3 DNA reads TGCACCAGCAGCCCTCGTAGGGGGACCTACCTCCAAGAGACCCAGTACTTC.

This chain joins TRBV9 and TRBJ1-6; 9 bases are a match to TRBD1. There are 16 residues in the CDR3. CDR1 is SGDLS, CDR2 YYNGEE, per germline. V was clipped by 3 bases and J by 5 bases; unmatched bases: 6. The DNA of the CDR3 is TGTGCCAGCAGCGAACAGGGGGCCCTTAATAATTCACCCCTCCACTTT. Its protein is CASSEQGALNNSPLHF.

This chain links TRBV5-5 with TRBJ1-2; 10 bases are a match to TRBD1. Germline-derived CDR1 and CDR2 are SGHKS and YYEKEE (reference sequence). With 0 bases clipped from V and 6 bases from J, the junction kept 8 bases outside the gene matches. The CDR3 has 16 amino acids. CDR3 region: CASSLARGQGFHGYTF. As DNA, the CDR3 is TGTGCCAGCAGCTTGGCGCGGGGACAGGGGTTTCATGGCTACACCTTC.

This clone has only one observation. The chain links TRBV9 to TRBJ2-5; 12 bases map to TRBD2. Looked up from germline, CDR1 is SGDLS and CDR2 is YYNGEE. This CDR3 is built from 17 residues. V was clipped by 0 bases and J by 1 base; unmatched bases: 4. The CDR3 nucleotides are TGTGCCAGCAGCGTAGGACTAGCGGGGGCTCCCCAAGAGACCCAGTACTTC. Its translation: CASSVGLAGAPQETQYF.

V usage is TRBV5-8 and J usage is TRBJ2-3; the D gene is possibly TRBD1 (7 bases). CDR1 and CDR2 (germline): SGHTS, YDEGEE. V was trimmed by 3 bases and J by 11 bases, leaving 25 bases between them. CDR3 size: 16 residues. CDR3 loop: CASSSTSSRGRYVQYF. The CDR3 DNA sequence: TGTGCCAGCAGCTCCACTAGCTCAAGGGGGCGGTACGTGCAGTATTTT.

This chain joins TRBV4-3 and TRBJ2-1, with TRBD2 matching 11 bases. J was trimmed by 3 bases and V by 4 bases; bases with no gene match: 5. This CDR3 has 16 amino acids. The germline CDR1 and CDR2 sequences are LGHNA and YSLEER. The CDR3 DNA reads TGCGCCAGCAGCCGCGCCGGGACTAGCGGCTACAATGAGCAGTTCTTC. It encodes CASSRAGTSGYNEQFF.

This clone has only one observation. The chain is built from TRBV7-9 and TRBJ1-2; no clear D. Germline V CDR1 and CDR2: SEHNR, FQNEAQ (reference sequence). The V and J ends lost 4 bases and 5 bases respectively, with 11 bases between them. The CDR3 totals 13 residues. CDR3 sequence reads: CASSSLIHYGYTF. The CDR3 nucleotides read TGTGCCAGCAGCTCGTTAATACATTATGGCTACACCTTC.